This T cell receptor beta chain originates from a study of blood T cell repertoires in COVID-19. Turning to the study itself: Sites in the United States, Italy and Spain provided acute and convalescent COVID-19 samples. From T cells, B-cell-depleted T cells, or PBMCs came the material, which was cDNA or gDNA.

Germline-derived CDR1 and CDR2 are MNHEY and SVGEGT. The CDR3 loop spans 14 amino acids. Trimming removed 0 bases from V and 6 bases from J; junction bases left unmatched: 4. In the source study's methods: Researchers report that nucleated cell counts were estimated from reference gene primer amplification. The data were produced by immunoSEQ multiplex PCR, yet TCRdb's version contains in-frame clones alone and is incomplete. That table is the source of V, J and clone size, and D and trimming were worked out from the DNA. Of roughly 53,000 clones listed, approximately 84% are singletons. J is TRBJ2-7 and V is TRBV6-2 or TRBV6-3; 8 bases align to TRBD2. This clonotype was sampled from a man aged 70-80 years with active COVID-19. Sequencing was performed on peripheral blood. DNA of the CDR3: TGTGCCAGCAGTTACTCCTACAGCGGGAGCGAGCAGTACTTC. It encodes CASSYSYSGSEQYF.